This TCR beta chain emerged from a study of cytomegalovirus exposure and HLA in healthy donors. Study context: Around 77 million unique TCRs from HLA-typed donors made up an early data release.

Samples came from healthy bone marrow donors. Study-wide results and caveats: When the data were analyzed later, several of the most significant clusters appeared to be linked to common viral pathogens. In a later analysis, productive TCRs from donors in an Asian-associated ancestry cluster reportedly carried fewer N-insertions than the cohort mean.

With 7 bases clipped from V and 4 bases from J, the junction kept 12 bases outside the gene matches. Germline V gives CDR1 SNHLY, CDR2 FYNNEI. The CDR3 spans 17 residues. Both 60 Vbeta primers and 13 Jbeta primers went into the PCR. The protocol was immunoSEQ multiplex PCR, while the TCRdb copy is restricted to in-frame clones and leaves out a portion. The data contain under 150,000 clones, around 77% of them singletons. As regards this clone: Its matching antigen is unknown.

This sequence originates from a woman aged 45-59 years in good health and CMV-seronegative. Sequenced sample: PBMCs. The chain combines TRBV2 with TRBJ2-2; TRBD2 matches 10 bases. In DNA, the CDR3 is TGTGCCAGCACTCTACAGCGGGAGGGCCTGGGCACCGGGGAGCTGTTTTTT. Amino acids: CASTLQREGLGTGELFF. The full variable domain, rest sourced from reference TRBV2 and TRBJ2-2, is EPEVTQTPSHQVTQMGQEVILRCVPISNHLYFYWYRQILGQKVEFLVSFYNNEISEKSEIFDDQFSVERPDGSNFTLKIRSTKLEDSAMYFCASTLQREGLGTGELFFGEGSRLTVL.